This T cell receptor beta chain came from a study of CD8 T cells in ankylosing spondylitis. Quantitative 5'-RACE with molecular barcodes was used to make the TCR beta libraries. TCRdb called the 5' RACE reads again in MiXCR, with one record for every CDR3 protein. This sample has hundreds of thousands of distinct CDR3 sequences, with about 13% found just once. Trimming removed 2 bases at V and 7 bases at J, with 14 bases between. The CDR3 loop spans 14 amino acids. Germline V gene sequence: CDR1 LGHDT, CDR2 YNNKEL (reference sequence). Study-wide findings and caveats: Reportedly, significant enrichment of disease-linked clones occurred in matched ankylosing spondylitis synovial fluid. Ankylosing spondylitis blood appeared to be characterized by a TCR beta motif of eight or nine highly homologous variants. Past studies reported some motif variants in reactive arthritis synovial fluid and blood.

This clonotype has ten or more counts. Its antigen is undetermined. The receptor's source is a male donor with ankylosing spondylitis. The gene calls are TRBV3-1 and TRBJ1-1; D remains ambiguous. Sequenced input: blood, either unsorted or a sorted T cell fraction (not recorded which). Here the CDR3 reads CASSQWGREDEAFF. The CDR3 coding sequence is TGTGCCAGCAGCCAATGGGGTAGGGAGGATGAAGCTTTCTTT.